The following is a TCR beta chain sequence with its context. The CDR3 sequence is 19 residues long. V lost 1 base and J lost 2; bases outside the gene matches: 16. Germline V gene lookup returns CDR1 MGHRA and CDR2 YSYEKL. This record comes from a study of blood T cell repertoires in COVID-19. Profiled with immunoSEQ multiplex PCR; TCRdb holds only in-frame clones, not every one. Altogether 250,000 to 350,000 clones are present, around 90% being singletons, with the ten largest covering 2.5% to 3.5%. The origin of this receptor is a woman aged 45-60 years who had recovered from COVID-19. The chain employs TRBV4-1 and TRBJ2-7, with TRBD2 matching over 8 bases. The specimen was PBMCs or T cells enriched from blood (not recorded which). The CDR3: CASSQGGLAGLTTTYEQYF. The CDR3 nucleotides read TGCGCCAGCAGCCAAGGCGGGCTAGCGGGCCTCACAACTACCTACGAGCAGTACTTC.